The present T cell receptor (beta chain) was sequenced within a study of shared T cell receptors in the human thymus. Trimming removed 1 base from V and 2 bases from J; junction bases left unmatched: 2. Germline-derived CDR1 and CDR2 are SGHDN and FVKESK. This CDR3 has 15 amino acids. TCRdb's copy holds only in-frame clones and misses some; the assay was immunoSEQ multiplex PCR. The data hold roughly 660,000 clones, with over 75% observed a single time. These records were also assigned to another study, of human thymus T cells.

The chain has TRBV14 and TRBJ2-1; TRBD1 matches at 7 bases. The TCR comes from a boy under three years old with a congenital heart defect. The material sequenced was thymocytes. The CDR3 DNA sequence: TGTGCCAGCAGCCAAGGGCAGGGGGCCTACAATGAGCAGTTCTTC. This translates into CASSQGQGAYNEQFF. The whole variable domain, filled in from reference TRBV14 and TRBJ2-1, reads EAGVTQFPSHSVIEKGQTVTLRCDPISGHDNLYWYRRVMGKEIKFLLHFVKESKQDESGMPNNRFLAERTGGTYSTLKVQPAELEDSGVYFCASSQGQGAYNEQFFGPGTRLTVL.